This T cell receptor beta chain emerged from a study of cytomegalovirus exposure and HLA in healthy donors. The study ran its PCR with 60 Vbeta and 13 Jbeta primers. Using immunoSEQ multiplex PCR, the repertoire was profiled, and TCRdb retains in-frame clones only, with some absent. Among more than 60,000 clones listed, more than 75% were seen once. Germline CDR1 and CDR2: MNHNS and SASEGT. The V and J ends lost 5 bases and 5 bases respectively, with 10 bases between them. The CDR3 is 12 residues long. Sample: PBMCs. The TCR originated in a man between 18 and 35 years old in good health and CMV-seronegative. The chain has TRBV6-1 and TRBJ2-7, with D perhaps TRBD1 (5 bases). CDR3 in DNA: TGTGCCAGCAGTCTGCAGGGCCACGAGCAGTACGTC. This codes for CASSLQGHEQYV.